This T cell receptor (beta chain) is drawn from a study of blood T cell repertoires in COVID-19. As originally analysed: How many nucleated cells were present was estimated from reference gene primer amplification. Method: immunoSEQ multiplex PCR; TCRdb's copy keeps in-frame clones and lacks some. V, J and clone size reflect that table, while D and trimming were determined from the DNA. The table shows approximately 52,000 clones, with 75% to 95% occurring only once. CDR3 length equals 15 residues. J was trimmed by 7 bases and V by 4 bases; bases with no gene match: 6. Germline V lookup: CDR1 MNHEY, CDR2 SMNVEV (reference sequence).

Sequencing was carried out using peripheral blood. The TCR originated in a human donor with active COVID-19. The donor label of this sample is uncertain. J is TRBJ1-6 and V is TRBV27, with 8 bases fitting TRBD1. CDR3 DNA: TGTGCCAGCAGTTCGAGGACAGGGAGGAATTCACCCCTCCACTTT. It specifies CASSSRTGRNSPLHF.